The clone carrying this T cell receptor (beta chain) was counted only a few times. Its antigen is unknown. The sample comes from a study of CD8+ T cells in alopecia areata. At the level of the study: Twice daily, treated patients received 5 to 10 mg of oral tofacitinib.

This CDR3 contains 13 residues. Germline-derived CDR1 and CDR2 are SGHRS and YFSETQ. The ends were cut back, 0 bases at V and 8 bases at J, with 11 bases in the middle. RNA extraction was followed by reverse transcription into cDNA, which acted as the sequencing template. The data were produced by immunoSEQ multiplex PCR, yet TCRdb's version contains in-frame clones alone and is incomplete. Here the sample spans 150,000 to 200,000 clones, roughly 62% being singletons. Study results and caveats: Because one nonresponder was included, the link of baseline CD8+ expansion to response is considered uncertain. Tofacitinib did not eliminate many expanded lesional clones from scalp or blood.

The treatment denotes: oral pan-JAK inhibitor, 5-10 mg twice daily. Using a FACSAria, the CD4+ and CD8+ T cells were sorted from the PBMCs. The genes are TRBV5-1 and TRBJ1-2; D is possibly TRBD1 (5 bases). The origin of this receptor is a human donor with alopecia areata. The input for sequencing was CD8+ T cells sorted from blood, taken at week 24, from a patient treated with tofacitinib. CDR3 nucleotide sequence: TGCGCCAGCAGCTTGGAAGGGGTTAGCGGCTACACCTTC. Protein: CASSLEGVSGYTF. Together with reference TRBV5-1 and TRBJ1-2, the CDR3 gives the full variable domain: KAGVTQTPRYLIKTRGQQVTLSCSPISGHRSVSWYQQTPGQGLQFLFEYFSETQRNKGNFPGRFSGRQFSNSRSEMNVSTLELGDSALYLCASSLEGVSGYTFGSGTRLTVV.